The entry below describes one T cell receptor (beta chain). This record comes from a study of OX40 agonist ivuxolimab in advanced cancers. V trimming: 3 bases; J trimming: 5 bases; junction bases outside the gene matches: 11. The CDR3 is made up of 18 amino acids. Germline assignment: CDR1 SGDLS and CDR2 YYNGEE. This table comes from immunoSEQ multiplex PCR, and its TCRdb copy is limited to in-frame clones, with some not included. Of 25,000 to 40,000 clones in the sample, more than 75% were seen once. The gene calls are TRBV9 and TRBJ2-3, with 14 positions matching TRBD2. The clonotype was recovered from an adult with an advanced solid tumor such as melanoma, head and neck, liver or kidney cancer. The input for sequencing was CD4+ or CD8+ T cells sorted from blood, taken in a trial of the OX40 agonist ivuxolimab. The CDR3 protein is CASSAYPGTSGGGDTQYF. Written as DNA, the CDR3 is TGTGCCAGCAGCGCCTACCCCGGGACTAGCGGGGGTGGAGATACGCAGTATTTT.